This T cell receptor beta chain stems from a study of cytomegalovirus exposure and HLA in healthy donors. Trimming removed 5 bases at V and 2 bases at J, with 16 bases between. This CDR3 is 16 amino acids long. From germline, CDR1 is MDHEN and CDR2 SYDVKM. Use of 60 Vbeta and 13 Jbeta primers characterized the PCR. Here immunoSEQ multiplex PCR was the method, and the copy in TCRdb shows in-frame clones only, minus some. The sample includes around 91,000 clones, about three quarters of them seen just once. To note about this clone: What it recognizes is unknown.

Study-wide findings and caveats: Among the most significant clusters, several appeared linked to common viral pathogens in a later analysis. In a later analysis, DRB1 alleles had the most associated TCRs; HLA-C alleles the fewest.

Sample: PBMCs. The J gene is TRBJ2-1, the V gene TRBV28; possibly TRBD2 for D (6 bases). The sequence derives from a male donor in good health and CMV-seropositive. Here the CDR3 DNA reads TGTGCCAGCAGTCCCCGGGACGGGGGTGCCTACAATGAGCAGTTCTTC. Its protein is CASSPRDGGAYNEQFF. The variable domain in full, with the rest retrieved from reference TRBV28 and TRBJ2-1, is DVKVTQSSRYLVKRTGEKVFLECVQDMDHENMFWYRQDPGLGLRLIYFSYDVKMKEKGDIPEGYSVSREKKERFSLILESASTNQTSMYLCASSPRDGGAYNEQFFGPGTRLTVL.